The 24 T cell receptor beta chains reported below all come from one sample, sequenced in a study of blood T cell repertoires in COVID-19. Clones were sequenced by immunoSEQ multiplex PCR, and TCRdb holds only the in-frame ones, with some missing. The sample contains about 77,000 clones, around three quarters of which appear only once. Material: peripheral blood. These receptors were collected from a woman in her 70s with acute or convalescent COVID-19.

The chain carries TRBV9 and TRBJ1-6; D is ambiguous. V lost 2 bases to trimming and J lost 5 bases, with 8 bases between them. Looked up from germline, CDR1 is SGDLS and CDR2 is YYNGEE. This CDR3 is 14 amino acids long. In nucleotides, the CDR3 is TGTGCCAGCAGCGTTGAGGGAGATAATTCACCCCTCCACTTT. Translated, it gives CASSVEGDNSPLHF.

CDR3 bases: TGTGCCAGCAGTAAGGAGCGAGCAGCCTACGAGCAGTACTTC. Encoded protein: CASSKERAAYEQYF. The chain joins TRBV7-9 to TRBJ2-7; D unresolved. The CDR3 runs 14 residues. Between the trimmed V and J ends, which lost 6 bases and 2 bases, there was a span of 14 bases. Looked up from germline, CDR1 is SEHNR and CDR2 is FQNEAQ (reference sequence).

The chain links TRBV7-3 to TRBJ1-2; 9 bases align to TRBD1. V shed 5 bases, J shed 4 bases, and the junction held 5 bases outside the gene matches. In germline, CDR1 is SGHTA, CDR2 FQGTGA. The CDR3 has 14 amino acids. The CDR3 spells CASSPTGGVYGYTF. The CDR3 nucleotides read TGTGCCAGCAGCCCCACAGGGGGCGTCTATGGCTACACCTTC.

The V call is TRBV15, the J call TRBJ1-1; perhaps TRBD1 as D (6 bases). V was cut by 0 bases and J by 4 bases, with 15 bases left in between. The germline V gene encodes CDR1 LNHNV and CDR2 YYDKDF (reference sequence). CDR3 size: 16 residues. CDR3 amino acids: CATSRDLRQAGTEAFF. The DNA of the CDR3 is TGTGCCACCAGCAGAGATCTCAGACAGGCGGGCACTGAAGCTTTCTTT. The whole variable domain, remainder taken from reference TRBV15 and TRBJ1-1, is DAMVIQNPRYQVTQFGKPVTLSCSQTLNHNVMYWYQQKSSQAPKLLFHYYDKDFNNEADTPDNFQSRRPNTSFCFLDIRSPGLGDTAMYLCATSRDLRQAGTEAFFGQGTRLTVV.

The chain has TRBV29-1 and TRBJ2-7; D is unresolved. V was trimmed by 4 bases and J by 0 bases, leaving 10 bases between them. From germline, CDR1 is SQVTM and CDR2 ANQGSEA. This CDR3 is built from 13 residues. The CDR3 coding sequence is TGCAGCGTTGTTAAGGAGAGCTCCTACGAGCAGTACTTC. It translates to CSVVKESSYEQYF.

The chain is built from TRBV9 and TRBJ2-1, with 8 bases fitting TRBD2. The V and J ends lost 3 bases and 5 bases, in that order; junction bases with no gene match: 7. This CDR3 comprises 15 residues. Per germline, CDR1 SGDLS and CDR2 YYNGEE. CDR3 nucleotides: TGTGCCAGCAGCGCCCCGGGACTAGAGCACAATGAGCAGTTCTTC. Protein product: CASSAPGLEHNEQFF.

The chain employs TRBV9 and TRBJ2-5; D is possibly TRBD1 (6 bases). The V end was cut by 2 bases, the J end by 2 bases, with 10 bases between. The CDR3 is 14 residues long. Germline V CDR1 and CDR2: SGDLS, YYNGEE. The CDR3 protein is CASSVTGTQETQYF. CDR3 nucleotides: TGTGCCAGCAGCGTTACAGGGACACAAGAGACCCAGTACTTC.

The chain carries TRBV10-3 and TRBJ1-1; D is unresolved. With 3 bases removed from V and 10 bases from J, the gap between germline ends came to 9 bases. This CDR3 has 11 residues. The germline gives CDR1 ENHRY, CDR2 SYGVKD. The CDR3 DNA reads TGTGCCATCAGTGAATACGGCGGAGCTTTCTTT. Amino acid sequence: CAISEYGGAFF.

The CDR3 nucleotides are TGTGCCACCAGCAGGGACAGGGGTCGCCGTCAGCCCCAGCATTTT. It specifies CATSRDRGRRQPQHF. The genes are TRBV15 and TRBJ1-5, with TRBD1 identical over 9 bases. This CDR3 is built from 15 residues. Germline-derived CDR1 and CDR2 are LNHNV and YYDKDF (reference sequence). V shed 3 bases, J shed 6 bases, and the junction held 6 bases outside the gene matches. The full variable domain, with the rest looked up from reference TRBV15 and TRBJ1-5, is DAMVIQNPRYQVTQFGKPVTLSCSQTLNHNVMYWYQQKSSQAPKLLFHYYDKDFNNEADTPDNFQSRRPNTSFCFLDIRSPGLGDTAMYLCATSRDRGRRQPQHFGDGTRLSIL.

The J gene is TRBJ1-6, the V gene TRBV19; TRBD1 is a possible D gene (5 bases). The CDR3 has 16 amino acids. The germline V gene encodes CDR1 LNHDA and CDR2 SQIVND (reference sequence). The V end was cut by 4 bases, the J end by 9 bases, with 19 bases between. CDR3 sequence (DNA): TGTGCCAGTAGTAGGGGGGGGGAGAGGCGATCTTCACCCCTCCACTTT. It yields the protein CASSRGGERRSSPLHF.

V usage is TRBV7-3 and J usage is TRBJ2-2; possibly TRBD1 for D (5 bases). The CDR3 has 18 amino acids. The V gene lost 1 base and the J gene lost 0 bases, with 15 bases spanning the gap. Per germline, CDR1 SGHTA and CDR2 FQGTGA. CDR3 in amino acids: CASSLNAPGFSNTGELFF. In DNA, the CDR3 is TGTGCCAGCAGCTTAAACGCCCCAGGGTTTTCGAACACCGGGGAGCTGTTTTTT. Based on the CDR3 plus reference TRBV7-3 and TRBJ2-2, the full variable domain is GAGVSQTPSNKVTEKGKYVELRCDPISGHTALYWYRQSLGQGPEFLIYFQGTGAADDSGLPNDRFFAVRPEGSVSTLKIQRTERGDSAVYLCASSLNAPGFSNTGELFFGEGSRLTVL.

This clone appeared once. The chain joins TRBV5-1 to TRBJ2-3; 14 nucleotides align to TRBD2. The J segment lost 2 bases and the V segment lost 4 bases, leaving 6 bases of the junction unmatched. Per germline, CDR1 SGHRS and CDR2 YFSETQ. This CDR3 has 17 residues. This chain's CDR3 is CASSEGLAGGNTDTQYF. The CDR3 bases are TGCGCCAGCAGCGAAGGACTAGCGGGGGGTAACACAGATACGCAGTATTTT.

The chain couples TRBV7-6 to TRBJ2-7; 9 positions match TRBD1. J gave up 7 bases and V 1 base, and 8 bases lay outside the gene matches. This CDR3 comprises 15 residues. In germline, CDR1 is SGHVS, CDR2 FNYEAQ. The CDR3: CASSLVGTGFGEQYF. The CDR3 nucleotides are TGTGCCAGCAGCTTAGTAGGGACAGGGTTTGGTGAGCAGTACTTC. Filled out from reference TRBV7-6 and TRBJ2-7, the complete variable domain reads GAGVSQSPRYKVTKRGQDVALRCDPISGHVSLYWYRQALGQGPEFLTYFNYEAQQDKSGLPNDRFSAERPEGSISTLTIQRTEQRDSAMYRCASSLVGTGFGEQYFGPGTRLTVT.

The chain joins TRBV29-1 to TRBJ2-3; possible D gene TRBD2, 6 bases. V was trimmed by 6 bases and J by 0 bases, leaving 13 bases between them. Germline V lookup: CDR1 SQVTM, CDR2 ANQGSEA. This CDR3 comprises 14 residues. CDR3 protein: CSVGTATSTDTQYF. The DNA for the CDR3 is TGCAGCGTGGGGACTGCCACTAGCACAGATACGCAGTATTTT.

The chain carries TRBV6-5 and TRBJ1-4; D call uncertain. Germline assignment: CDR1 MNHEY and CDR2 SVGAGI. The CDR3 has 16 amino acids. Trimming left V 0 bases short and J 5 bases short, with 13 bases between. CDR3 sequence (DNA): TGTGCCAGCAGTTACTCTCCTGGGGAGTCAAATGAAAAACTGTTTTTT. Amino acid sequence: CASSYSPGESNEKLFF.

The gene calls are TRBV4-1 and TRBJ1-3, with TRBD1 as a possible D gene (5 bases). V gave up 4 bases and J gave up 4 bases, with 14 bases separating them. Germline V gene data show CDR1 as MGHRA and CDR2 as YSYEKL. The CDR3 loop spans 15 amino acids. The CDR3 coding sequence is TGCGCCAGCAGCCGAGTACCGGGACTCGGAAACACCATATATTTT. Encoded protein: CASSRVPGLGNTIYF.

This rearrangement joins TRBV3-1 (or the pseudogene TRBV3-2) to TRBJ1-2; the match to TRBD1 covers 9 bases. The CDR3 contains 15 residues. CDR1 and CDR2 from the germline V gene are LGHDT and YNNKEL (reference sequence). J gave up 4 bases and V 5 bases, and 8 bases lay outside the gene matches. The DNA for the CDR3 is TGTGCCAGCAGCTCCAATCGGGGACAGGGCTATGGCTACACCTTC. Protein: CASSSNRGQGYGYTF.

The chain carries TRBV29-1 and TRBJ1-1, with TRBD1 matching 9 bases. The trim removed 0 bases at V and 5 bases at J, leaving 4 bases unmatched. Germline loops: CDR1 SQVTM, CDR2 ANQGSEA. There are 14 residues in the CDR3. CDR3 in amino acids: CSVEDTGGATEAFF. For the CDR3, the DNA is TGCAGCGTTGAAGATACAGGGGGCGCGACTGAAGCTTTCTTT.

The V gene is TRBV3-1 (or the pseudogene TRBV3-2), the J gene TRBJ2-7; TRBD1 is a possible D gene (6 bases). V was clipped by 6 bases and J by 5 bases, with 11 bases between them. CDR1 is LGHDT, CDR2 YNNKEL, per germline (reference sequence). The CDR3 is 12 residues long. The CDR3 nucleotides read TGTGCCAGCAGGGGGTCAGGGGACGAGCAGTACTTC. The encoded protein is CASRGSGDEQYF.

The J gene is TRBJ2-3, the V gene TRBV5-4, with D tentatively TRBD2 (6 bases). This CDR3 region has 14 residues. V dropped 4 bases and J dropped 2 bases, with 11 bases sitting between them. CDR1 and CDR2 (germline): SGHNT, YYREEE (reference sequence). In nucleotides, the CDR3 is TGTGCCAGCAGCGTGGACTATTACACAGATACGCAGTATTTT. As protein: CASSVDYYTDTQYF.

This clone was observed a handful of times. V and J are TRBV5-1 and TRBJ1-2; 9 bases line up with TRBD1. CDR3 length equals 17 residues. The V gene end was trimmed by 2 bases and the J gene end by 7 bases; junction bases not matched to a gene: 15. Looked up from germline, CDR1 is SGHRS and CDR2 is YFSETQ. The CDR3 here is CASSLRLTGGLVGGYTF. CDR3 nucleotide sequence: TGCGCCAGCAGCTTAAGACTAACAGGGGGCTTGGTAGGTGGCTACACCTTC.

The CDR3 sequence is CASTGTSGVDEQFF. The DNA for the CDR3 is TGTGCCAGCACCGGGACTAGCGGGGTCGATGAGCAGTTCTTC. This chain uses TRBV28 with TRBJ2-1; 13 bases are a match to TRBD2. CDR3 size: 14 residues. Germline CDR1 MDHEN, CDR2 SYDVKM. Germline trimming cut 7 bases from V and 8 bases from J; bases unmatched to any gene: 5.

CDR3 loop: CASSSWTGGNNQPQHF. For the CDR3, the DNA is TGTGCCAGCAGCAGCTGGACAGGGGGAAACAATCAGCCCCAGCATTTT. V usage is TRBV7-9 and J usage is TRBJ1-5, with 10 positions matching TRBD1. The V gene end was trimmed by 5 bases and the J gene end by 3 bases; junction bases not matched to a gene: 7. Germline lookup yields CDR1 SEHNR and CDR2 FQNEAQ (reference sequence). The CDR3 has 16 residues.

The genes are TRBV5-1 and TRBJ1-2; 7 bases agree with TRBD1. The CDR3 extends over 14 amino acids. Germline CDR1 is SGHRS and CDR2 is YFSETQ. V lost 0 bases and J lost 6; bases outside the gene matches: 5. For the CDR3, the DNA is TGCGCCAGCAGCTTGGCCCGACAGGGCCATGGCTACACCTTC. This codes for CASSLARQGHGYTF.